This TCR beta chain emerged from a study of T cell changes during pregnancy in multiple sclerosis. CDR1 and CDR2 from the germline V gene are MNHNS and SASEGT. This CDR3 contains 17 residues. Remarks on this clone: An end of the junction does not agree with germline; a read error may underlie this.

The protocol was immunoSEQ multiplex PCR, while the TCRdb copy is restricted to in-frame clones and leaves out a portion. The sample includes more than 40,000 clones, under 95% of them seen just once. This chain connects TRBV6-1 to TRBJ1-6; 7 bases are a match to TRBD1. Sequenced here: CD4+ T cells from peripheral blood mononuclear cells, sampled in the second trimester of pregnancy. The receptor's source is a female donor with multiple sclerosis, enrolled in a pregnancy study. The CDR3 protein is CASSELGTVSYNSPPHF. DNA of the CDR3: TGTGCCAGCAGTGAACTTGGGACAGTAAGCTATAATTCACCCCCCCACTTT.